The 3 T cell receptor beta chains reported below all come from one sample, sequenced in a study of post-analysis software for immune sequencing data. Study-level points and caveats: The five TRBV segments detected at higher frequency in patients than in controls included TRBV5-6, TRBV5-1 and TRBV20-1.

These receptors have no identified antigens. TCR beta cDNA libraries included unique molecular identifiers. TCRdb fed the PCR reads into MiXCR, producing one record per CDR3 protein. The data contain roughly 800,000 distinct CDR3 sequences, roughly 50% of them singletons. The sample was blood. These receptors were taken from a girl under 18 with multiple sclerosis.

The chain combines TRBV7-2 with TRBJ1-1; possibly TRBD1 for D (5 bases). With 4 bases removed from V and 5 bases from J, the gap between germline ends came to 17 bases. Germline assignment: CDR1 SGHTA and CDR2 FQGNSA. CDR3 length: 15 residues. CDR3 in DNA: TGTGCCAGCAGCTCCGTGGGGGGGTCCGGAACTGAAGCTTTCTTT. Its protein product is CASSSVGGSGTEAFF.

The chain employs TRBV27 and TRBJ2-7; TRBD2 agrees at 10 bases. Germline V gives CDR1 MNHEY, CDR2 SMNVEV (reference sequence). This CDR3 is built from 15 residues. After removal of 5 bases from V and 3 bases from J, the junction contained 7 bases not matched to a gene. CDR3 nucleotides: TGTGCCAGCAGTGCTATAAGCGGGAGGGTCTACGAGCAGTACTTC. Its translation is CASSAISGRVYEQYF.

This chain connects TRBV14 to TRBJ2-7, with 9 positions matching TRBD1. Germline V CDR1 and CDR2: SGHDN, FVKESK. Trimming at V came to 4 bases and at J to 5 bases, leaving 9 bases not matched to a gene. The CDR3 runs 15 residues. The CDR3 region is CASSLPGQGQHEQYF. CDR3 in DNA: TGTGCCAGCAGCCTACCGGGACAGGGACAGCACGAGCAGTACTTC. Full variable domain (outside the CDR3, taken from reference TRBV14 and TRBJ2-7): EAGVTQFPSHSVIEKGQTVTLRCDPISGHDNLYWYRRVMGKEIKFLLHFVKESKQDESGMPNNRFLAERTGGTYSTLKVQPAELEDSGVYFCASSLPGQGQHEQYFGPGTRLTVT.